This TCR beta chain is from a study of shared clonotypes between healthy human individuals. In the study overall: Donors had three CD4 naive, three CD4 memory, two CD8 naive and one CD8 memory plate apiece.

Replicate sorted-subset PCRs were loaded with approximately 190 ng DNA, roughly 33,000 T cell genomes. Sequenced by immunoSEQ multiplex PCR; TCRdb stores in-frame clones only, minus some. The sample has a few hundred thousand clones; about 74% are singletons. The CDR3 is 16 residues long. Germline CDR1 reads SEHNR; CDR2 reads FQNEAQ (reference sequence). V dropped 5 bases and J dropped 1; count of bases not matched to a gene: 9. V is TRBV7-9 and J is TRBJ2-7, with 9 positions matching TRBD2. This TCR was sampled from a man aged 30-40 years in good health. Sequencing was done on a sample of memory CD4+ T cells sorted from blood. Subset in this sample: CD45RA-negative fraction. The CDR3 loop is CASSPGGLAGSYEQYF. The CDR3 DNA sequence: TGTGCCAGCAGCCCAGGAGGCCTAGCGGGATCCTACGAGCAGTACTTC.